These 29 T cell receptor beta chains originate from one sample sequenced in a study of blood T cell repertoires in COVID-19 (dated by TCRdb to the early 2020s). Library construction relied on the immunoSEQ multiplex PCR assay. Not all clones reach the TCRdb copy of this immuneACCESS table, which keeps in-frame sequences only. Checked studies attribute under half of the gap to unresolved V genes and leave the rest unexplained. The sample data list some 15,000 clones, and about four fifths of these were observed just once. The top ten hold 24% of the sample. The sample was peripheral blood. The origin of the receptors is a woman aged 55-75 years with acute or convalescent COVID-19.

The chain joins TRBV2 to TRBJ2-7, with a possible D match to TRBD1 (7 bases). V was cut by 2 bases and J by 2 bases, with 13 bases left in between. This CDR3 contains 15 residues. The germline V gene encodes CDR1 SNHLY and CDR2 FYNNEI. This CDR3 reads CASSELPGGPYEQYF. For the CDR3, the DNA is TGTGCCAGCAGTGAATTGCCAGGGGGGCCCTACGAGCAGTACTTC. The variable domain in full, with the rest retrieved from reference TRBV2 and TRBJ2-7, is EPEVTQTPSHQVTQMGQEVILRCVPISNHLYFYWYRQILGQKVEFLVSFYNNEISEKSEIFDDQFSVERPDGSNFTLKIRSTKLEDSAMYFCASSELPGGPYEQYFGPGTRLTVT.

This clone was observed once. This chain joins TRBV5-6 and TRBJ1-5, with TRBD1 matching over 9 bases. Germline assignment: CDR1 SGHDT and CDR2 YYEEEE. This CDR3 comprises 14 residues. J was trimmed by 4 bases and V by 2 bases; bases with no gene match: 1. This CDR3 reads CASSFGQGNQPQHF. CDR3 nucleotides: TGTGCCAGCAGCTTTGGACAGGGGAATCAGCCCCAGCATTTT.

This clone was counted only a few times. This chain links TRBV7-9 with TRBJ1-2; 9 bases are a match to TRBD1. Germline-derived CDR1 and CDR2 are SEHNR and FQNEAQ (reference sequence). V trimming: 5 bases; J trimming: 2 bases; junction bases outside the gene matches: 3. This CDR3 has 14 amino acids. This CDR3 reads CASSLDRGNYGYTF. CDR3 in DNA: TGTGCCAGCAGCCTAGACAGGGGGAACTATGGCTACACCTTC.

The V gene is TRBV30, the J gene TRBJ2-1; TRBD2 agrees at 8 bases. Trimming removed 5 bases from V and 8 bases from J; junction bases left unmatched: 17. The germline CDR1 and CDR2 sequences are GTSNPN and SVGIG (reference sequence). This CDR3 region has 16 residues. The CDR3 DNA is TGTGCCTGGCGACCAGACGGGGGGGCCCATATGTATGAGCAGTTCTTC. This gives the protein CAWRPDGGAHMYEQFF.

This clone is large in the sample. This chain uses TRBV2 with TRBJ1-3; D call uncertain. V was clipped by 2 bases and J by 2 bases, with 16 bases between them. CDR1 and CDR2 from the germline V gene are SNHLY and FYNNEI. The CDR3 totals 17 residues. CDR3 region: CASSETAGASPGNTIYF. The DNA for the CDR3 is TGTGCCAGCAGTGAAACGGCAGGCGCGTCGCCTGGAAACACCATATATTTT.

The chain uses TRBV11-2 and TRBJ1-1, with 10 nucleotides matching TRBD1. The CDR3 loop spans 17 amino acids. Germline CDR1 reads SGHAT; CDR2 reads FQNNGV. The trim removed 4 bases at V and 4 bases at J, leaving 12 bases unmatched. The CDR3 DNA reads TGTGCCAGCAGCTCTCGGATGGACAGGGGGTGGGTCACTGAAGCTTTCTTT. Translated, it gives CASSSRMDRGWVTEAFF.

The chain employs TRBV5-1 and TRBJ1-1; no reliable D call. This CDR3 has 14 residues. CDR1 is SGHRS, CDR2 YFSETQ, per germline. Trimming removed 3 bases from V and 5 bases from J, with 14 bases in between. The CDR3, as DNA: TGCGCCAGCAGCTCCCCCGAGGGTGGGACTGAAGCTTTCTTT. Encoded protein: CASSSPEGGTEAFF. The full variable domain, rest sourced from reference TRBV5-1 and TRBJ1-1, is KAGVTQTPRYLIKTRGQQVTLSCSPISGHRSVSWYQQTPGQGLQFLFEYFSETQRNKGNFPGRFSGRQFSNSRSEMNVSTLELGDSALYLCASSSPEGGTEAFFGQGTRLTVV.

The rearrangement uses TRBV4-3 and TRBJ2-3; TRBD2 matches 11 bases. The CDR3 is made up of 16 amino acids. The germline CDR1 and CDR2 sequences are LGHNA and YSLEER. The trim removed 2 bases at V and 7 bases at J, leaving 8 bases unmatched. CDR3 DNA: TGCGCCAGCAGCCAATCCTTGCTAGCGGGAGGCCATACGCAGTATTTT. This sequence encodes CASSQSLLAGGHTQYF.

The genes are TRBV9 and TRBJ2-2; D unresolved. Trimming shortened V by 1 base and J by 4 bases, and 5 bases separated the two germline ends. CDR3 size: 13 residues. Germline V gene lookup returns CDR1 SGDLS and CDR2 YYNGEE. CDR3 sequence: CASSVSVTGELFF. CDR3 nucleotides: TGTGCCAGCAGCGTATCAGTCACCGGGGAGCTGTTTTTT.

CDR3 bases: TGTGCCAGCAGCAGATACGAACAGGGAAGGGATCAGCCCCAGCATTTT. Its protein product is CASSRYEQGRDQPQHF. V usage is TRBV21-1 and J usage is TRBJ1-5; the tabulated D call, TRBD1, remains unverified against the DNA. TRBV21-1 is flagged as a pseudogene. The CDR3 has 16 amino acids.

The gene calls are TRBV18 and TRBJ1-2; TRBD1 is a possible D gene (5 bases). CDR1 is KGHSH and CDR2 is LQKENI in the germline V gene. This CDR3 spans 13 amino acids. Trimming shortened V by 2 bases and J by 2 bases, and 6 bases separated the two germline ends. CDR3 sequence reads: CASSPTGNYGYTF. The DNA for the CDR3 is TGTGCCAGCTCACCAACAGGCAACTATGGCTACACCTTC.

The chain is built from TRBV5-1 and TRBJ2-3; D ambiguous. V was cut by 3 bases and J by 5 bases, with 19 bases left in between. The CDR3 runs to 16 residues. Per germline, CDR1 SGHRS and CDR2 YFSETQ. For the CDR3, the DNA is TGCGCCAGCAGCTCAGCCGCTGAGACTCCCGGAGATACGCAGTATTTT. Translating it yields CASSSAAETPGDTQYF.

This clone was observed a few times. The V call is TRBV12-3 or TRBV12-4, the J call TRBJ1-1; D is unclear. V lost 5 bases, J lost 0 bases, and 7 bases lay in between. This CDR3 is 13 amino acids long. CDR3 nucleotides: TGTGCCAGCAGTCCGGGGATGAACACTGAAGCTTTCTTT. Its protein product is CASSPGMNTEAFF.

The chain uses TRBV28 and TRBJ1-6; D is undetermined. Germline V gene data show CDR1 as MDHEN and CDR2 as SYDVKM. V was shortened by 4 bases and J by 9 bases, with 13 bases between the two germline ends. CDR3 length: 14 amino acids. DNA of the CDR3: TGTGCCAGCAGTTCGCCGCTAGGAGGTTCACCCCTCCACTTT. Translated, it gives CASSSPLGGSPLHF.

This clone was detected only once. V is TRBV4-2 and J is TRBJ2-4; TRBD2 aligns across 7 bases. Germline V CDR1 and CDR2: LGHNA, YNFKEQ. This CDR3 has 14 residues. Trimming took 3 bases from V and 10 from J; bases not matched to a gene: 9. This CDR3 is CASSQTSSPGIQYF. The CDR3 nucleotides are TGTGCCAGCAGCCAGACTAGCTCCCCCGGTATTCAGTACTTC.

V is TRBV4-3 and J is TRBJ2-1, with D possibly TRBD2 on 7 matching bases. V was shortened by 0 bases and J by 4 bases, with 16 bases between the two germline ends. Germline loops: CDR1 LGHNA, CDR2 YSLEER. The CDR3 loop spans 17 amino acids. The CDR3 coding sequence is TGCGCCAGCAGCCAAGATATTGGGGGCGGGAGTTACAATGAGCAGTTCTTC. This sequence encodes CASSQDIGGGSYNEQFF.

This clone has a single count. The rearrangement joins TRBV28 to TRBJ1-5, with D maybe TRBD1 (5 bases). CDR3 length: 13 residues. V dropped 4 bases and J dropped 3 bases, with 7 bases sitting between them. Germline CDR1 is MDHEN and CDR2 is SYDVKM. The CDR3 DNA reads TGTGCCAGCAGTTATGGACACAATCAGCCCCAGCATTTT. This sequence encodes CASSYGHNQPQHF.

The rearrangement joins TRBV11-3 to TRBJ2-5; a possible D gene is TRBD1 (7 bases). Deletions cut 5 bases from V and 2 bases from J, with 18 bases between. Germline assignment: CDR1 SGHNT and CDR2 YENEEA. This CDR3 is built from 16 residues. CDR3 region: CASSPGWGDSQETQYF. The CDR3 DNA reads as TGTGCCAGCAGCCCCGGGTGGGGGGACAGTCAAGAGACCCAGTACTTC.

This chain joins TRBV7-3 and TRBJ1-1; D unresolved. V dropped 0 bases and J dropped 5 bases, with 19 bases sitting between them. Germline V CDR1 and CDR2: SGHTA, FQGTGA. The CDR3 contains 17 residues. CDR3 sequence: CASSLTMEGAAGTEAFF. Here the CDR3 DNA reads TGTGCCAGCAGCTTAACAATGGAGGGAGCTGCGGGAACTGAAGCTTTCTTT.

The chain combines TRBV28 with TRBJ2-7, with 8 bases fitting TRBD2. Germline V gives CDR1 MDHEN, CDR2 SYDVKM. CDR3 length equals 16 residues. Trimming cost V 8 bases and J 0 bases; bases outside gene matches: 12. The CDR3 nucleotides are TGTGCCAGCGTTCAATCTGGAGCGGGGGCCTCCTACGAGCAGTACTTC. Translation: CASVQSGAGASYEQYF.

This clone is categorized as hyperexpanded (1% or more). CDR3 in amino acids: CASSQATGFTNEKLFF. CDR3 DNA: TGCGCCAGCAGCCAAGCAACAGGGTTCACTAATGAAAAACTGTTTTTT. The chain employs TRBV4-3 and TRBJ1-4; TRBD1 is a possible D gene (6 bases). The germline V gene has CDR1 LGHNA and CDR2 YSLEER. CDR3 length: 16 amino acids. V was shortened by 1 base and J by 2 bases, with 11 bases between the two germline ends.

The chain recombines TRBV3-1 (or the pseudogene TRBV3-2) with TRBJ2-1, with a possible D match to TRBD2 (5 bases). Germline V gene sequence: CDR1 LGHDT, CDR2 YNNKEL (reference sequence). The CDR3 consists of 13 residues. V was cut by 4 bases and J by 9 bases, with 13 bases left in between. The DNA of the CDR3 is TGTGCCAGCAGCCGAAATGAGGCGGGTGAGCAGTTCTTC. Its translation: CASSRNEAGEQFF.

V gene TRBV5-4 combines with J gene TRBJ2-3; 9 nucleotides match TRBD2. Germline values: CDR1 SGHNT, CDR2 YYREEE (reference sequence). The CDR3 runs 16 residues. With 0 bases clipped from V and 4 bases from J, the junction kept 6 bases outside the gene matches. The CDR3 coding sequence is TGTGCCAGCAGCTTGGTTGCGGGAGGGCCCTCAGATACGCAGTATTTT. Residues: CASSLVAGGPSDTQYF.

This chain joins TRBV29-1 and TRBJ2-1; 9 nucleotides line up with TRBD2. The CDR3 consists of 13 residues. Germline V gene sequence: CDR1 SQVTM, CDR2 ANQGSEA. The junction had 13 bases not matched to a gene; V was cut back by 7 bases and J by 12 bases. This CDR3 reads CSAGRAGGDSQFF. CDR3 sequence (DNA): TGCAGCGCCGGCCGGGCGGGGGGGGACTCGCAGTTCTTC.

The rearrangement joins TRBV7-8 to TRBJ2-7; D is ambiguous. Germline CDR1 and CDR2: SGHVS and FQNEAQ. V lost 2 bases, J lost 2 bases, and 10 bases lay in between. The CDR3 runs to 14 residues. CDR3 nucleotides: TGTGCCAGCAGCTTATTTGACAACGCCTACGAGCAGTACTTC. It specifies CASSLFDNAYEQYF.

The chain joins TRBV29-1 to TRBJ2-3; the D gene is possibly TRBD1 (5 bases). CDR3 length: 16 residues. From germline, CDR1 is SQVTM and CDR2 ANQGSEA. The germline V and J ends were trimmed by 5 bases and 2 bases, with 20 bases remaining between them. CDR3 bases: TGCAGCGTTCCTACTACGACAGCTACCTTCACAGATACGCAGTATTTT. Translating it yields CSVPTTTATFTDTQYF.

The rearrangement uses TRBV28 and TRBJ2-6; no firm D call. The ends were cut back, 5 bases at V and 1 base at J, with 12 bases in the middle. This CDR3 is 16 amino acids long. CDR1 and CDR2 from the germline V gene are MDHEN and SYDVKM. CDR3 protein: CASSPRGVSGANVLTF. CDR3 nucleotide sequence: TGTGCCAGCAGTCCGCGAGGCGTATCTGGGGCCAACGTCCTGACTTTC.

The V gene is TRBV14, the J gene TRBJ1-1; D might be TRBD1 (6 bases). Germline loops: CDR1 SGHDN, CDR2 FVKESK. V was clipped by 3 bases and J by 3 bases, with 8 bases between them. The CDR3 totals 13 residues. CDR3 in amino acids: CASSQNRDTEAFF. The CDR3 DNA is TGTGCCAGCAGCCAGAACAGGGACACTGAAGCTTTCTTT.

V gene TRBV5-1 combines with J gene TRBJ2-3; a weak D match, TRBD1 (5 bases). CDR1 and CDR2 (germline): SGHRS, YFSETQ. Trimming removed 6 bases from V and 2 bases from J, with 19 bases in between. This CDR3 spans 16 amino acids. CDR3 bases: TGCGCCAGCAAACCCGGCCAGGGCCTTTACACAGATACGCAGTATTTT. Encoded protein: CASKPGQGLYTDTQYF.